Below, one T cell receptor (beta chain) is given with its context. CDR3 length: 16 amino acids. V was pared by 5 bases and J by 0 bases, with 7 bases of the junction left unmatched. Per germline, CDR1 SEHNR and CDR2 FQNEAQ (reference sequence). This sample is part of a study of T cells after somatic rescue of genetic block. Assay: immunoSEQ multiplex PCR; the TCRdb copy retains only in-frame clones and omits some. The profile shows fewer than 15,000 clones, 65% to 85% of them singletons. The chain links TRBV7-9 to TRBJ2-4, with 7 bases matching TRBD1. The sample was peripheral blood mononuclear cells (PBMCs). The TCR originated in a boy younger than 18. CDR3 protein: CASSDRERVAKNIQYF. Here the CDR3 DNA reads TGTGCCAGCAGCGACAGGGAGAGGGTAGCCAAAAACATTCAGTACTTC.